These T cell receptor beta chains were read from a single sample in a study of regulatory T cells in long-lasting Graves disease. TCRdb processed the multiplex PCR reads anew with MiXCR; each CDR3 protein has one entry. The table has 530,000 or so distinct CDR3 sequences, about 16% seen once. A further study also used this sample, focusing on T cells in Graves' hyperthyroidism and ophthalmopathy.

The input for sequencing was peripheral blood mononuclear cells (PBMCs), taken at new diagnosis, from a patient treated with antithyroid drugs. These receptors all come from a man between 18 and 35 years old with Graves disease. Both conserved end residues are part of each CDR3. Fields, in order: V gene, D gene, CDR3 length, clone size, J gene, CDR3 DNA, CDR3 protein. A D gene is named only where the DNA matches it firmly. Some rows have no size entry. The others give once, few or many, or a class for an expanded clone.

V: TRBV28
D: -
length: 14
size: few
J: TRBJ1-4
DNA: TGTGCCAGCAGTTTAGGGGGCGGTCGGGAAAAACTGTTTTTT
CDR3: CASSLGGGREKLFF

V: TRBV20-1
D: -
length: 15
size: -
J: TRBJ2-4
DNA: TGCAGTGCTACCCTAGCGTTTGTAGCCAAAAACATTCAGTACTTC
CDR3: CSATLAFVAKNIQYF

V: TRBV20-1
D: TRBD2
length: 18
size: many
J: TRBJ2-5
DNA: TGCAGTGCTAGAGTCCCGGTGCTAGCGGCTAAGTTCGGAGAGACCCAGTACTTC
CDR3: CSARVPVLAAKFGETQYF

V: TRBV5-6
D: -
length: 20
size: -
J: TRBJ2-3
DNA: TGTGCCAGCAGCTCCAACCGGGACCAAGGATTCCGGAGACGCACAGATACGCAGTATTTT
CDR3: CASSSNRDQGFRRRTDTQYF

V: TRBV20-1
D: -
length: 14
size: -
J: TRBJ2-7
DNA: TGCAGTGCCCCCGGGCGGGTCAGGGATCGAGAGCAGTACTTC
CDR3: CSAPGRVRDREQYF

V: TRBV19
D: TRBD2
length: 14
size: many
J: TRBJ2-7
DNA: TGTGCCAGTAAATGGCGGGAGAGTTCCTACGAGCAGTACTTC
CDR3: CASKWRESSYEQYF

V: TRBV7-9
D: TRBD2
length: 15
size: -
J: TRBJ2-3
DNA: TGTGCCAGCAGCCGTAGCGGGATCCTGACAGATACGCAGTATTTT
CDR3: CASSRSGILTDTQYF

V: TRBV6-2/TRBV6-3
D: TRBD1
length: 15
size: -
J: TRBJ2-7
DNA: TGTGCCAGCAGCCGAAGGACAGGGGGCGGGTACGAGCAGTACTTC
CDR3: CASSRRTGGGYEQYF

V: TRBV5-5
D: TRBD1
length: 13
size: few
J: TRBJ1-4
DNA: TGTGCCAGCAGCTCCTGGGACAGGGTCAAACTGTTTTTT
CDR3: CASSSWDRVKLFF

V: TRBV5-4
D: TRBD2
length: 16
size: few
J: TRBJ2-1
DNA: TGTGCCAGCAGCTTGGCCGGCGGGAGACCCAACAATGAGCAGTTCTTC
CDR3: CASSLAGGRPNNEQFF

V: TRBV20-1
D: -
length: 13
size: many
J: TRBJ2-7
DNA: TGCAGTGCGCCTTTGGGGTACTCCTACGAGCAGTACTTC
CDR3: CSAPLGYSYEQYF

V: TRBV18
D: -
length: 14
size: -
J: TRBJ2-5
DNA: TGTGCCAGCTCAGAGGCCCTCCGGGTGGAGACCCAGTACTTC
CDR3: CASSEALRVETQYF

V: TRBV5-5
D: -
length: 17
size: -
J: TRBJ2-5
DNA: TGTGCCAGCAGCCTGGGGGACATCATCGTTGGGGGAGAGACCCAGTACTTC
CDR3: CASSLGDIIVGGETQYF

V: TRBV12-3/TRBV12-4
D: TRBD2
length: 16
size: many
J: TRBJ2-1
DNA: TGTGCCAGCAGTTTATGGCGCGGGAGCTCCTACAATGAGCAGTTCTTC
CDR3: CASSLWRGSSYNEQFF

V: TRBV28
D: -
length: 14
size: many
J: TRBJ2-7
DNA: TGTGCCAGCAGTTCCCGGGCCCGGAGGGACGAGCAGTACTTC
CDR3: CASSSRARRDEQYF

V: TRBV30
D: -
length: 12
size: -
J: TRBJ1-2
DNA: TGTGCCTGGAGTGCTGGGAACTATGGCTACACCTTC
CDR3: CAWSAGNYGYTF

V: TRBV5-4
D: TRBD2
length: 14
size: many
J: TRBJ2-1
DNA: TGTGCCAGCAGCATGACTAGCGGACACAATGAGCAGTTCTTC
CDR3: CASSMTSGHNEQFF

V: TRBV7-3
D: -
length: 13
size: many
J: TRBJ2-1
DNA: TGTGCCAGCAGCCCGGGGGGCCGATCGAGGCAGTTCTTC
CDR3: CASSPGGRSRQFF

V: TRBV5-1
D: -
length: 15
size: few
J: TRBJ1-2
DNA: TGCGCCAGCAGCATCCGGGACGGGGATAACTATGGCTACACCTTC
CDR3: CASSIRDGDNYGYTF

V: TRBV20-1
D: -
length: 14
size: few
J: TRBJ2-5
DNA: TGCAGTGCTAGAGGGACACCGGGTCGGGAGACCCAGTACTTC
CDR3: CSARGTPGRETQYF

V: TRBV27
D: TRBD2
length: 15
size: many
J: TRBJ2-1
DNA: TGTGCCAGCAGCCCTCGGGAGGGCCTGGGCAATGAGCAGTTCTTC
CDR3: CASSPREGLGNEQFF

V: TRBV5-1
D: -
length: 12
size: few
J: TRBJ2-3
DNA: TGCGCCAGCAGCTTATCAATGGATACGCCGTATTTT
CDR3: CASSLSMDTPYF

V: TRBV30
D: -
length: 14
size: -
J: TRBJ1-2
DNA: TGTGCCTGGAGCCCAACCCAGGGTGCCTATGGCTACACCTTC
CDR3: CAWSPTQGAYGYTF

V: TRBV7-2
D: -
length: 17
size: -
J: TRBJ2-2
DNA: TGTGCCAGCAGCTTATACTACTCGTCGGCGAACACCGGGGAGCTGTTTTTT
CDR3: CASSLYYSSANTGELFF